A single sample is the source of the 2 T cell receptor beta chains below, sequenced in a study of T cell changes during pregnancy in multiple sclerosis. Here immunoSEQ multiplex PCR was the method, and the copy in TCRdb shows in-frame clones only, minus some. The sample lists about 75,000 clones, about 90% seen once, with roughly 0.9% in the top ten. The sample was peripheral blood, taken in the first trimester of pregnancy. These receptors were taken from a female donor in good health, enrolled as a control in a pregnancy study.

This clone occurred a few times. The CDR3 reads CASSQEPWTGGADTQYF. The CDR3 DNA sequence: TGCGCCAGCAGCCAAGAGCCGTGGACAGGGGGCGCAGATACGCAGTATTTT. The chain has TRBV4-1 and TRBJ2-3, with 11 nucleotides matching TRBD1. The J segment lost 4 bases and the V segment lost 0 bases, leaving 6 bases of the junction unmatched. Germline-derived CDR1 and CDR2 are MGHRA and YSYEKL. CDR3 length: 17 residues.

The CDR3 region is CASSPREGTDTQYF. CDR3 bases: TGTGCCAGCAGTCCGCGGGAGGGCACAGATACGCAGTATTTT. V usage is TRBV27 and J usage is TRBJ2-3, with TRBD2 matching 8 bases. V was clipped by 5 bases and J by 1 base; unmatched bases: 2. This CDR3 spans 14 amino acids. Looked up from germline, CDR1 is MNHEY and CDR2 is SMNVEV (reference sequence).